This entry lists 15 T cell receptor beta chains sequenced from one sample in a study of T cell responses to AZD1222 COVID-19 vaccine. Assay used: immunoSEQ multiplex PCR; TCRdb lists only in-frame clones, some missing. The sample lists over 95,000 clones, around 89% occurring once. This specimen was peripheral blood, taken on day 0 of AZD1222 vaccination. The receptors come from an adult in good health.

This clone was counted only a few times. The chain couples TRBV9 to TRBJ2-2, with 9 nucleotides matching TRBD1. Germline CDR1 is SGDLS and CDR2 is YYNGEE. The CDR3 has 17 amino acids. The V gene end was trimmed by 3 bases and the J gene end by 5 bases; junction bases not matched to a gene: 11. CDR3 residues: CASSADRGVRKTGELFF. DNA of the CDR3: TGTGCCAGCAGCGCGGACAGGGGAGTCAGAAAAACCGGGGAGCTGTTTTTT.

The chain is built from TRBV7-9 and TRBJ1-4; TRBD1 matches 11 bases. The CDR3 is 14 amino acids. V trimming: 6 bases; J trimming: 6 bases; junction bases outside the gene matches: 3. Germline values: CDR1 SEHNR, CDR2 FQNEAQ (reference sequence). The CDR3 coding sequence is TGTGCCAGCAGTAGGGACAGGGGGGATGAAAAACTGTTTTTT. Translation gives CASSRDRGDEKLFF.

V usage is TRBV6-2 or TRBV6-3 and J usage is TRBJ2-7; a weak D match, TRBD1 (6 bases). The CDR3 loop spans 15 amino acids. Deletions cut 2 bases from V and 0 bases from J, with 11 bases between. In germline, CDR1 is MNHEY, CDR2 SVGEGT. CDR3 loop: CASSYAGTTSYEQYF. As DNA, the CDR3 is TGTGCCAGCAGTTACGCCGGGACAACCTCCTACGAGCAGTACTTC.

The chain links TRBV19 to TRBJ2-2, with TRBD2 matching over 8 bases. The germline CDR1 and CDR2 sequences are LNHDA and SQIVND (reference sequence). The CDR3 has 14 residues. J was trimmed by 6 bases and V by 7 bases; bases with no gene match: 7. The chain's CDR3 is CASTEAGRAGELFF. CDR3 in DNA: TGTGCCAGTACCGAAGCCGGGAGGGCCGGGGAGCTGTTTTTT.

V is TRBV5-4 and J is TRBJ2-1, with 11 nucleotides matching TRBD2. The CDR3 runs to 15 residues. The germline V gene has CDR1 SGHNT and CDR2 YYREEE (reference sequence). V lost 6 bases to trimming and J lost 5 bases; unmatched junction nucleotides: 7. The CDR3 DNA follows: TGTGCCAGCACCAGTAGCGGGGGGGCGGACAATGAGCAGTTCTTC. Protein: CASTSSGGADNEQFF. The variable domain in full, completed from reference TRBV5-4 and TRBJ2-1, reads ETGVTQSPTHLIKTRGQQVTLRCSSQSGHNTVSWYQQALGQGPQFIFQYYREEENGRGNFPPRFSGLQFPNYSSELNVNALELDDSALYLCASTSSGGADNEQFFGPGTRLTVL.

The chain employs TRBV6-6 and TRBJ1-1, with D possibly TRBD1 on 5 matching bases. The CDR3 sequence is 14 residues long. Trimming cost V 0 bases and J 7 bases, with 12 bases left between them. Germline V gene sequence: CDR1 MNHNY, CDR2 SVGAGI (reference sequence). The CDR3 nucleotides read TGTGCCAGCAGTTACTCTGGAGGGGAGGTTGAAGCTTTCTTT. Its protein product is CASSYSGGEVEAFF.

This rearrangement joins TRBV6-1 to TRBJ2-7, with D maybe TRBD1 (6 bases). CDR1 and CDR2 from the germline V gene are MNHNS and SASEGT. Trimming took 2 bases from V and 3 from J, leaving 14 bases between them. The CDR3 covers 15 residues. The CDR3 DNA sequence: TGTGCCAGCAGTGAATGGGGACAACCCATCTACGAGCAGTACTTC. Translating it yields CASSEWGQPIYEQYF.

The chain combines TRBV29-1 with TRBJ1-2; the D is unclear. Looked up from germline, CDR1 is SQVTM and CDR2 is ANQGSEA. The germline V and J ends were trimmed by 4 bases and 8 bases, with 14 bases remaining between them. This CDR3 has 12 amino acids. CDR3 sequence reads: CSVVRDQGGYTF. The CDR3, as DNA: TGCAGCGTTGTCCGGGATCAAGGGGGCTACACCTTC. Full variable domain (outside the CDR3, taken from reference TRBV29-1 and TRBJ1-2): SAVISQKPSRDICQRGTSLTIQCQVDSQVTMMFWYRQQPGQSLTLIATANQGSEATYESGFVIDKFPISRPNLTFSTLTVSNMSPEDSSIYLCSVVRDQGGYTFGSGTRLTVV.

The chain uses TRBV19 and TRBJ2-7; TRBD1 aligns across 8 bases. CDR1 and CDR2 (germline): LNHDA, SQIVND (reference sequence). This CDR3 region has 14 residues. Germline trimming cut 5 bases from V and 1 base from J; bases unmatched to any gene: 4. This CDR3 is CASSARQGSYEQYF. In DNA, the CDR3 is TGTGCCAGTAGTGCAAGACAGGGGTCCTACGAGCAGTACTTC. Based on the CDR3 plus reference TRBV19 and TRBJ2-7, the full variable domain is DGGITQSPKYLFRKEGQNVTLSCEQNLNHDAMYWYRQDPGQGLRLIYYSQIVNDFQKGDIAEGYSVSREKKESFPLTVTSAQKNPTAFYLCASSARQGSYEQYFGPGTRLTVT.

The rearrangement uses TRBV7-2 and TRBJ2-7; 8 bases line up with TRBD1. Germline V gene lookup returns CDR1 SGHTA and CDR2 FQGNSA. The CDR3 runs 15 residues. V lost 4 bases, J lost 0 bases, and 5 bases stayed unmatched. CDR3 amino acids: CASSSRQGSSYEQYF. The CDR3 DNA sequence: TGTGCCAGCAGCTCGAGACAGGGGAGCTCCTACGAGCAGTACTTC.

The CDR3 sequence: CASSFHGTGDSEQFF. The CDR3 bases are TGTGCCAGCAGTTTTCACGGGACAGGGGATAGTGAGCAGTTCTTC. The J gene is TRBJ2-1, the V gene TRBV28; 10 bases map to TRBD1. CDR1 is MDHEN, CDR2 SYDVKM, per germline. The trim removed 3 bases at V and 9 bases at J, leaving 8 bases unmatched. The CDR3 loop spans 15 amino acids. Combining the CDR3 with reference TRBV28 and TRBJ2-1 gives the whole variable domain DVKVTQSSRYLVKRTGEKVFLECVQDMDHENMFWYRQDPGLGLRLIYFSYDVKMKEKGDIPEGYSVSREKKERFSLILESASTNQTSMYLCASSFHGTGDSEQFFGPGTRLTVL.

The V gene is TRBV27, the J gene TRBJ1-1; D not certain. CDR3 size: 13 residues. Trimming took 6 bases from V and 4 from J, leaving 12 bases between them. Looked up from germline, CDR1 is MNHEY and CDR2 is SMNVEV (reference sequence). CDR3 bases: TGTGCCAGCAGACAACCGGCGGGCACTGAAGCTTTCTTT. Its protein product is CASRQPAGTEAFF.

This clone occurred a few times. J is TRBJ2-3 and V is TRBV19; a weak D match, TRBD2 (5 bases). This CDR3 region has 15 residues. V was clipped by 1 base and J by 1 base, with 9 bases between them. Per the germline V gene, CDR1 is LNHDA and CDR2 is SQIVND (reference sequence). The chain's CDR3 is CASSIAGRRTDTQYF. The CDR3 bases are TGTGCCAGTAGTATAGCGGGGAGACGCACAGATACGCAGTATTTT.

In this sample, this clone turned up a few times. This CDR3 reads CASSLAGPYGYTF. The CDR3 nucleotides are TGTGCCAGCAGTTTAGCAGGCCCCTATGGCTACACCTTC. The chain employs TRBV28 and TRBJ1-2, with D unclear. This CDR3 contains 13 residues. From germline, CDR1 is MDHEN and CDR2 SYDVKM. Trimming removed 2 bases at V and 4 bases at J, with 8 bases between.

V and J are TRBV11-3 and TRBJ2-1, with no clear D. V was cut by 1 base and J by 8 bases, with 12 bases left in between. This CDR3 region has 14 residues. The V gene's germline CDR1 is SGHNT and CDR2 YENEEA. DNA for the CDR3: TGTGCCAGCAGCTTAGGGCAAAAAAGCGATGAGCAGTTCTTC. Translation gives CASSLGQKSDEQFF.